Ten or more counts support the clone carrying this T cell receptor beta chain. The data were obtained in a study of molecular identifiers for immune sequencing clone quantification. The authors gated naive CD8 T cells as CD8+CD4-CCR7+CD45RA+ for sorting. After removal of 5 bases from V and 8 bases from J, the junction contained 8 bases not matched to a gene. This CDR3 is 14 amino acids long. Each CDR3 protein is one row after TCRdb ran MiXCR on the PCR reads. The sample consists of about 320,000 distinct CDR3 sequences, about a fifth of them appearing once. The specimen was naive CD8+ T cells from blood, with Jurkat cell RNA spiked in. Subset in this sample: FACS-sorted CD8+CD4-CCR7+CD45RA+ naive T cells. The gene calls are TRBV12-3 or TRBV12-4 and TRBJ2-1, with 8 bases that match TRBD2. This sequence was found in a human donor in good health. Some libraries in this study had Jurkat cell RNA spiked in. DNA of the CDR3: TGTGCCAGCAGTCGGGGGGGGGCCATCGATGAGCAGTTCTTC. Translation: CASSRGGAIDEQFF.